This T cell receptor (beta chain) is drawn from a study of naive and memory T cell subsets. Amplification of ligated cDNA took four PCR rounds with SP2 and nested alpha and beta constant primers. TCRdb analysed the 5' RACE reads with MiXCR anew, one entry per CDR3 protein. This table holds 45,000 to 55,000 distinct CDR3 sequences, about 4.4% found once. This clonotype has ten or more counts. Between the trimmed V and J ends, which lost 5 bases and 2 bases, there was a span of 18 bases. CDR1 is LNHDA and CDR2 is SQIVND in the germline V gene (reference sequence). This CDR3 has 16 amino acids. TCR cDNA received a 3' ligated oligonucleotide that carried a UMI.

This TCR was sampled from a female donor in good health. The chain is built from TRBV19 and TRBJ2-5; D may match TRBD1 or TRBD2 (6 bases each). CDR3: CASSVGLRRGQETQYF. In DNA, the CDR3 is TGTGCCAGTAGTGTGGGACTGAGGAGGGGGCAAGAGACCCAGTACTTC.